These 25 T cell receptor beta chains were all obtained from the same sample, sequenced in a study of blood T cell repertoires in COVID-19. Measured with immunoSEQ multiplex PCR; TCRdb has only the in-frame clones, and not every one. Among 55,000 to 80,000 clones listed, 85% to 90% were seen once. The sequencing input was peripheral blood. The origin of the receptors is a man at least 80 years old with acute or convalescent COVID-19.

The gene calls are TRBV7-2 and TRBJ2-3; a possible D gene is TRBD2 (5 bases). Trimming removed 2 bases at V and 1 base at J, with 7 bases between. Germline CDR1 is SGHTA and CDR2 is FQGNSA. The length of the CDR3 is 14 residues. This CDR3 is CASSLSGRTDTQYF. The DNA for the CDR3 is TGTGCCAGCAGCTTAAGCGGACGCACAGATACGCAGTATTTT. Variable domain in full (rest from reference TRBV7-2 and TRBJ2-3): GAGVSQSPSNKVTEKGKDVELRCDPISGHTALYWYRQSLGQGLEFLIYFQGNSAPDKSGLPSDRFSAERTGGSVSTLTIQRTQQEDSAVYLCASSLSGRTDTQYFGPGTRLTVL.

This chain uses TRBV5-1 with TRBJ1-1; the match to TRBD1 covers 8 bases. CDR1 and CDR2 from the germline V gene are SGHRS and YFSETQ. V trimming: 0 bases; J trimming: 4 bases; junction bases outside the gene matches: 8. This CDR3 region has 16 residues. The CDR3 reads CASSLAPGGKSTEAFF. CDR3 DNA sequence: TGCGCCAGCAGCTTGGCCCCAGGGGGCAAGAGCACTGAAGCTTTCTTT.

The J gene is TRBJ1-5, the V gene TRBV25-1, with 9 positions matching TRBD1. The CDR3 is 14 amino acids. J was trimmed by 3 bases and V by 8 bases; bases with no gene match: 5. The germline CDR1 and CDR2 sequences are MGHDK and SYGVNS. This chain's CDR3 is CASRQQGANQPQHF. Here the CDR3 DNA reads TGTGCCAGCCGCCAACAGGGGGCCAATCAGCCCCAGCATTTT.

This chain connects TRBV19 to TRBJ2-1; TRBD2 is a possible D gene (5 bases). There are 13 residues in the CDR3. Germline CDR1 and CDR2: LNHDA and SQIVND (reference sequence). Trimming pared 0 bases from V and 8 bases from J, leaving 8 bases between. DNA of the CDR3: TGTGCCAGTAGTATAGATCGGGGAGATGAGCAGTTCTTC. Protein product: CASSIDRGDEQFF.

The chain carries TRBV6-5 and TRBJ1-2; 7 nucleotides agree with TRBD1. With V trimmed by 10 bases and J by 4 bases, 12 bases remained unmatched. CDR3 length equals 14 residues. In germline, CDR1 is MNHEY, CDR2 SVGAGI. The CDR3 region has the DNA TGTGCCACCAGGTGGGACAGTGACGGCTATGGCTACACCTTC. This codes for CATRWDSDGYGYTF.

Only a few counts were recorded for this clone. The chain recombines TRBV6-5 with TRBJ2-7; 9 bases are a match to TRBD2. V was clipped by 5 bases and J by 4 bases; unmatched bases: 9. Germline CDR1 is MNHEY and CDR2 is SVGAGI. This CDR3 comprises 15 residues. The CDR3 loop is CASSSLAGAPYEQYF. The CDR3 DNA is TGTGCCAGCAGTAGTTTAGCGGGAGCACCGTACGAGCAGTACTTC.

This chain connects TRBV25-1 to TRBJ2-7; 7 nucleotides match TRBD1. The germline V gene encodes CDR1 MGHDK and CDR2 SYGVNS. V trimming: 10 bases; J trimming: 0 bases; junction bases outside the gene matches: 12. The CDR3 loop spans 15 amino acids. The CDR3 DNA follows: TGTGCCACCGACTACACAGGGGCTGGCTCCTACGAGCAGTACTTC. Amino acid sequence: CATDYTGAGSYEQYF.

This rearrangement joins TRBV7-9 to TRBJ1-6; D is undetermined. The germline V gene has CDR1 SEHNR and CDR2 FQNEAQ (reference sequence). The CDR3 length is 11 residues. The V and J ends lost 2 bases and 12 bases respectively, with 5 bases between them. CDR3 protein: CASSLSGPLHF. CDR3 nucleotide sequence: TGTGCCAGCAGCTTATCGGGACCCCTCCACTTT.

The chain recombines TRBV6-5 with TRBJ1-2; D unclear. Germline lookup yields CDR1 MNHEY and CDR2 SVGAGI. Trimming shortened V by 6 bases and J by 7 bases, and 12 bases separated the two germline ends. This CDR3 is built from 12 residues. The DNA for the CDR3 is TGTGCCAGCAGAGGGATAGAGGGTGGCTACACCTTC. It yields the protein CASRGIEGGYTF.

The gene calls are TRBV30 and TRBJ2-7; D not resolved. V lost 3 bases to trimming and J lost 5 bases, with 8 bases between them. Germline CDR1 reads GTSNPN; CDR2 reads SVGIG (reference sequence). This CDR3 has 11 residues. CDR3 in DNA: TGTGCCTGGAGCCTCAGTAACGAGCAGTACTTC. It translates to CAWSLSNEQYF.

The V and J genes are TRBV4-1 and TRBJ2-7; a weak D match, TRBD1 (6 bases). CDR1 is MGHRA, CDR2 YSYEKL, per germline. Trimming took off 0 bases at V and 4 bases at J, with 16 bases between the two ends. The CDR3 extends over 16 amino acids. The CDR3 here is CASSQEIRGPGYEQYF. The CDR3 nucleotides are TGCGCCAGCAGCCAAGAGATCAGGGGCCCTGGGTACGAGCAGTACTTC.

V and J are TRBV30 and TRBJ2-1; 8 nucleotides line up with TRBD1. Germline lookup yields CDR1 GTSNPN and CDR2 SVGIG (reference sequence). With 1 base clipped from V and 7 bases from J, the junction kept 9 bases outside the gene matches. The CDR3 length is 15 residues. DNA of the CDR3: TGTGCCTGGAGTGAGTTAGGGCAGGGGGCAAATGAGCAGTTCTTC. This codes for CAWSELGQGANEQFF. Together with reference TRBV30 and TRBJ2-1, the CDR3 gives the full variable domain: SQTIHQWPATLVQPVGSPLSLECTVEGTSNPNLYWYRQAAGRGLQLLFYSVGIGQISSEVPQNLSASRPQDRQFILSSKKLLLSDSGFYLCAWSELGQGANEQFFGPGTRLTVL.

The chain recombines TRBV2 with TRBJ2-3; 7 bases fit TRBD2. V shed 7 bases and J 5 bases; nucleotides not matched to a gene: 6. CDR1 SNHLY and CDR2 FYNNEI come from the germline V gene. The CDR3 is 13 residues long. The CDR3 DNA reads TGTGCCAGCAATGCGGGGAGGGGAGATACGCAGTATTTT. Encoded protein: CASNAGRGDTQYF. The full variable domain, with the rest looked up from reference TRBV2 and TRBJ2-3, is EPEVTQTPSHQVTQMGQEVILRCVPISNHLYFYWYRQILGQKVEFLVSFYNNEISEKSEIFDDQFSVERPDGSNFTLKIRSTKLEDSAMYFCASNAGRGDTQYFGPGTRLTVL.

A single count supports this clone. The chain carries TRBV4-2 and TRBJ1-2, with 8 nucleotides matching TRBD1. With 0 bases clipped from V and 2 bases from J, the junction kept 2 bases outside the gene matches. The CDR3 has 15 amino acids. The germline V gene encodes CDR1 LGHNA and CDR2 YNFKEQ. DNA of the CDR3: TGTGCCAGCAGCCAAGAGGCAGGGGGCAACTATGGCTACACCTTC. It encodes CASSQEAGGNYGYTF.

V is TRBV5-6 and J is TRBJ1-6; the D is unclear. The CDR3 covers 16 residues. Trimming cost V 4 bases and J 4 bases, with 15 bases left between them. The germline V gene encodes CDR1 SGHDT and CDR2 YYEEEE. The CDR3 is CASSTPSTRYNSPLHF. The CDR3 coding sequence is TGTGCCAGCAGCACGCCCTCGACAAGGTATAATTCACCCCTCCACTTT.

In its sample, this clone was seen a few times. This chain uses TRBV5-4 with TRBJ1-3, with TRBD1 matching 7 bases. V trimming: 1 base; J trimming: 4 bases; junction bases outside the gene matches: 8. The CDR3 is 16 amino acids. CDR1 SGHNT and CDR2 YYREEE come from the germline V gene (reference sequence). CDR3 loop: CASSLNGQVPGNTIYF. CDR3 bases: TGTGCCAGCAGCTTGAATGGACAGGTCCCCGGAAACACCATATATTTT.

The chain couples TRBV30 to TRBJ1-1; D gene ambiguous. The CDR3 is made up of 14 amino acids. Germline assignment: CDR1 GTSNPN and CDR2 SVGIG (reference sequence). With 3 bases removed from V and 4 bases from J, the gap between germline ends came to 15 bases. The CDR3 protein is CAWRAGPSTTEAFF. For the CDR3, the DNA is TGTGCCTGGAGAGCGGGCCCTTCCACCACTGAAGCTTTCTTT.

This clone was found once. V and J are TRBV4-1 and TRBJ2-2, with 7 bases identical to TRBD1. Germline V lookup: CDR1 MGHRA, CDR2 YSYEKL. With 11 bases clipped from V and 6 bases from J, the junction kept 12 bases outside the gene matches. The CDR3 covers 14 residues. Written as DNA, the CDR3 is TGCGCCTCGAGGCAAGGGGGCTTAGCCGGGGAGCTGTTTTTT. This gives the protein CASRQGGLAGELFF.

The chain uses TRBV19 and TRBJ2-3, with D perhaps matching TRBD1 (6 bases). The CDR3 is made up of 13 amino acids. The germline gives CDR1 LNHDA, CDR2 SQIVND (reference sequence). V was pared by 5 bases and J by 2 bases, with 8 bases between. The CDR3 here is CASSGQLTDTQYF. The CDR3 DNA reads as TGTGCCAGTAGTGGACAGCTCACAGATACGCAGTATTTT.

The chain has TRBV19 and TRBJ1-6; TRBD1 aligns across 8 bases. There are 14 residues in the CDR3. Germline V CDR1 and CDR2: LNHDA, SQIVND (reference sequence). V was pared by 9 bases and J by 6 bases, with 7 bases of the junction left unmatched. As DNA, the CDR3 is TGTGCCAGCAGATTCGACAGGGGTAATTCACCCCTCCACTTT. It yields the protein CASRFDRGNSPLHF.

The CDR3 DNA reads as TGTGCCAGCTCACGTACAGAAATCACAGATACGCAGTATTTT. Translating gives CASSRTEITDTQYF. This chain joins TRBV18 and TRBJ2-3; no definite D call. V was cut by 4 bases and J by 2 bases, with 10 bases left in between. The CDR3 consists of 14 residues. Germline V lookup: CDR1 KGHSH, CDR2 LQKENI.

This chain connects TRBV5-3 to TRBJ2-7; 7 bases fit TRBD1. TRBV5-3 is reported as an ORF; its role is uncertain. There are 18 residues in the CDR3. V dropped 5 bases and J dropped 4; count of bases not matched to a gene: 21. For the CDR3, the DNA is TGTGCCAGAAGGCAAACAGGGGTATGTCTATCCGGTAATTACGAGCAGTACTTC. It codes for CARRQTGVCLSGNYEQYF.

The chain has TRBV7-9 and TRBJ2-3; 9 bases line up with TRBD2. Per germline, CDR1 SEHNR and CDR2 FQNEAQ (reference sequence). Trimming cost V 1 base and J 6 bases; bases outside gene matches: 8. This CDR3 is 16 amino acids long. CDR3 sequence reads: CASSLVFAGGSDTQYF. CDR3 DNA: TGTGCCAGCAGCTTAGTCTTCGCGGGAGGGTCGGATACGCAGTATTTT.

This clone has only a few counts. The CDR3 bases are TGTGCCAGCAGCTCTGGACTAGCGGGAGGGCCCTACGAGCAGTACTTC. Protein: CASSSGLAGGPYEQYF. The chain is built from TRBV5-4 and TRBJ2-7; 15 bases match TRBD2. CDR1 SGHNT and CDR2 YYREEE come from the germline V gene (reference sequence). V lost 3 bases and J lost 2; bases outside the gene matches: 3. This CDR3 has 16 amino acids. Supplemented by reference TRBV5-4 and TRBJ2-7, the full variable domain reads ETGVTQSPTHLIKTRGQQVTLRCSSQSGHNTVSWYQQALGQGPQFIFQYYREEENGRGNFPPRFSGLQFPNYSSELNVNALELDDSALYLCASSSGLAGGPYEQYFGPGTRLTVT.

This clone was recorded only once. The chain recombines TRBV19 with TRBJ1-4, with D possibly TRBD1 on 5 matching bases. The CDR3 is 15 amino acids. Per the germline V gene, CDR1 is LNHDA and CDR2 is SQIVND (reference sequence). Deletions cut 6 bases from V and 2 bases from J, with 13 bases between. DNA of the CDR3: TGTGCCAGTAGCAGCGTAGGGGCTACTAATGAAAAACTGTTTTTT. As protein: CASSSVGATNEKLFF.